The subject of this entry is one T cell receptor beta chain. What it recognizes is unknown. The CDR3 is 16 amino acids. CDR1 is DFQATT, CDR2 SNEGSKA, per germline (reference sequence). With V trimmed by 3 bases and J by 1 base, 5 bases remained unmatched. PCR was performed a second time for roughly 7 to 12 cycles using a sample-barcoded 5' primer and a J-beta primer mix. TCRdb reanalysed the 5' RACE reads using MiXCR and keeps one entry per CDR3 protein. The sample carries approximately 770,000 distinct CDR3 sequences, 58% recorded once. These data are taken from a study of blood T cells in healthy people across ages. Notes on the study in general: Diversity figures derived from one million T cells were judged to underestimate the true value.

The clonotype comes from a young man in good health. The chain joins TRBV20-1 to TRBJ2-5; 13 bases are shared with TRBD2. The specimen was blood. This CDR3 reads CSARPGTSGAQETQYF. For the CDR3, the DNA is TGCAGTGCTAGGCCAGGGACTAGCGGGGCCCAAGAGACCCAGTACTTC.